Below, one T cell receptor (beta chain) is given with its context. The sample comes from a study of blood T cell repertoires in COVID-19. Individuals aged roughly 18 to 95 years were recruited from fewer than 30 US areas. The CDR3 runs 15 residues. Per germline, CDR1 SGHNT and CDR2 YYREEE (reference sequence). V was cut by 2 bases and J by 1 base, with 13 bases left in between. Some clones are missing from TCRdb's copy, which holds only in-frame ones; the method was immunoSEQ multiplex PCR. The table shows fewer than 300,000 clones, with under 90% occurring only once. This sequence joins TRBV5-4 and TRBJ2-7; D possibly corresponds to TRBD1 (6 bases). The TCR originated in a young man who had recovered from COVID-19. Material for sequencing was PBMCs or T cells enriched from blood (not recorded which). The CDR3 bases are TGTGCCAGCAGCTTCTCCGGGACATTATCCTACGAGCAGTACTTC. Protein: CASSFSGTLSYEQYF.